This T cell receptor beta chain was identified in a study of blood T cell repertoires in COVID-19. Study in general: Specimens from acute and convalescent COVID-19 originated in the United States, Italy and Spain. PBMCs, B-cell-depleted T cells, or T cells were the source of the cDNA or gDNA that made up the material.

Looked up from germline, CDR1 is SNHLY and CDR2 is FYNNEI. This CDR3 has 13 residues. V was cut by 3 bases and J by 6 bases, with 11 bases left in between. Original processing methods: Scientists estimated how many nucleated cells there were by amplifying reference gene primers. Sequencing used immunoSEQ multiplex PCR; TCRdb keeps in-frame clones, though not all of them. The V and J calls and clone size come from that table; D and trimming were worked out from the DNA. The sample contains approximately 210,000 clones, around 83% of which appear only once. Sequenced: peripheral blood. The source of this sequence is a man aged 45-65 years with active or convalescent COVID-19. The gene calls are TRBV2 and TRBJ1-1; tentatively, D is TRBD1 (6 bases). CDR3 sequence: CASSENRVPEAFF. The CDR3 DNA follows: TGTGCCAGCAGTGAGAACAGGGTGCCTGAAGCTTTCTTT.